The clone carrying this T cell receptor (beta chain) was found once. This sample is part of a study of CD8 T cells in Susac syndrome. After extraction with the RNeasy kit, about 0.45 to 1 ug of the RNA was reverse transcribed using random hexamers. TCR beta CDR3 was amplified by immunoSEQ multiplex PCR. This amplification extended across 54 Vbeta and 13 Jbeta segments. A single record per CDR3 protein comes from TCRdb applying MiXCR to the immunoSEQ multiplex PCR reads. The sample lists over 120,000 distinct CDR3 sequences; approximately 93% were seen once. The CDR3 consists of 17 residues. Germline V gene sequence: CDR1 MNHEY, CDR2 SVGAGI. Trimming cost V 2 bases and J 7 bases, with 21 bases left between them.

The chain joins TRBV6-5 to TRBJ2-1; maybe TRBD1 (6 bases). The sequence was obtained from a human donor in good health. The sequencing sample was made of CD4+ T cells from PBMCs. CDR3 in DNA: TGTGCCAGCAGTTACCAACAGGGCCTCCCCTTAGGAAATGAGCAGTTCTTC. It yields the protein CASSYQQGLPLGNEQFF.